The source of this T cell receptor beta chain is a study of T cells in Graves' hyperthyroidism and ophthalmopathy. The CDR3 consists of 15 residues. Trimming stripped 6 bases from V and 6 bases from J, with 17 bases between. Authors of the study amplified TCR beta CDR3 regions from RNA transcripts. TCR CDR3 underwent first-round RT-PCR with the HTBI primer set. TCRdb reanalysed the multiplex PCR reads using MiXCR and keeps one entry per CDR3 protein. The sample contains about 480,000 distinct CDR3 sequences, 13% to 15% of which appear only once. The chain joins TRBV12-3 or TRBV12-4 to TRBJ2-2; maybe TRBD2 (5 bases). The source is a woman aged 18-35 years with Graves' hyperthyroidism. What was sequenced was blood. The CDR3 DNA follows: TGTGCCAGCAGACCGCTCGGAGGACTCCCCGGGGAGCTGTTTTTT. Amino acid sequence: CASRPLGGLPGELFF.